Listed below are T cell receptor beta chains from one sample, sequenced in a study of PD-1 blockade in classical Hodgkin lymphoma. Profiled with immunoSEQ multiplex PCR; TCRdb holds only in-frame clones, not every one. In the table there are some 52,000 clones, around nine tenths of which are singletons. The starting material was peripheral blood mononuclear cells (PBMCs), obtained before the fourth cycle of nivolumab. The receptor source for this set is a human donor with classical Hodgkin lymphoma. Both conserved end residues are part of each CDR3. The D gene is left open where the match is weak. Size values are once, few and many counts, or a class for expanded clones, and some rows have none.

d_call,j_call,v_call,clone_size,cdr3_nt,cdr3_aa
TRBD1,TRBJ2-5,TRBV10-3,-,TGTGCCATCAGTGGGGGACAGGCTGGGGAGACCCAGTACTTC,CAISGGQAGETQYF
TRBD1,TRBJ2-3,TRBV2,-,TGTGCCAGCAGTCCCAGGACAGGGGCGAGGTCAGATACGCAGTATTTT,CASSPRTGARSDTQYF
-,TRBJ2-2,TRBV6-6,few,TGTGCCAGCATAGACATTTTTGGGGAGCTGTTTTTT,CASIDIFGELFF
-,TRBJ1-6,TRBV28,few,TGTGCCAGCAGTGGGGGGATCGGAAATTCACCCCTCCACTTT,CASSGGIGNSPLHF
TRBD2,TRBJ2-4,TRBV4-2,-,TGTGCCAGCAGCCAAGATCTAACTAGCGGGGGGCTTCTAGCCAAAAACATTCAGTACTTC,CASSQDLTSGGLLAKNIQYF
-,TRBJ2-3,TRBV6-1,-,TGTGCCAGCAGTGAAGGCGTAGGGTACACAGATACGCAGTATTTT,CASSEGVGYTDTQYF
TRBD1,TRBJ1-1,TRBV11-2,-,TGTGCCAGCAGCTTAGGACCAGCGACAGGGCGGACTGAAGCTTTCTTT,CASSLGPATGRTEAFF
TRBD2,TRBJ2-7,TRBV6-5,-,TGTGCCAGCAGTTACACCTTCACGGGACTAGCCTACGAGCAGTACTTC,CASSYTFTGLAYEQYF
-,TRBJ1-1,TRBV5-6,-,TGTGCCAGCAGCTTGCGGGGGAACACTGAAGCTTTCTTT,CASSLRGNTEAFF
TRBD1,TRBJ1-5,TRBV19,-,TGTGCCAGCGCGGACAGGGAAAGTCAGCCCCAGCATTTT,CASADRESQPQHF
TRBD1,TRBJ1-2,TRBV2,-,TGTGCCACCGAGAGGACAGGGGTCTATGGCTACACCTTC,CATERTGVYGYTF
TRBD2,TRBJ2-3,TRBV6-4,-,TGTGCCAGCAGTGAGTCTTCTAGCGGGGGAACAGATACGCAGTATTTT,CASSESSSGGTDTQYF
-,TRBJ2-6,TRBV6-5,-,TGTGCCAGCAGTTACTCGACTGGGGCCAACGTCCTGACTTTC,CASSYSTGANVLTF
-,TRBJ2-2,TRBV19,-,TGTGCCAGTAGTATAGGGCACCCGAACACCGGGGAGCTGTTTTTT,CASSIGHPNTGELFF
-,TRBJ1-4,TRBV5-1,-,TGCGCCAGCAGCTTGGCTGTTGGGGGAACTAATGAAAAACTGTTTTTT,CASSLAVGGTNEKLFF